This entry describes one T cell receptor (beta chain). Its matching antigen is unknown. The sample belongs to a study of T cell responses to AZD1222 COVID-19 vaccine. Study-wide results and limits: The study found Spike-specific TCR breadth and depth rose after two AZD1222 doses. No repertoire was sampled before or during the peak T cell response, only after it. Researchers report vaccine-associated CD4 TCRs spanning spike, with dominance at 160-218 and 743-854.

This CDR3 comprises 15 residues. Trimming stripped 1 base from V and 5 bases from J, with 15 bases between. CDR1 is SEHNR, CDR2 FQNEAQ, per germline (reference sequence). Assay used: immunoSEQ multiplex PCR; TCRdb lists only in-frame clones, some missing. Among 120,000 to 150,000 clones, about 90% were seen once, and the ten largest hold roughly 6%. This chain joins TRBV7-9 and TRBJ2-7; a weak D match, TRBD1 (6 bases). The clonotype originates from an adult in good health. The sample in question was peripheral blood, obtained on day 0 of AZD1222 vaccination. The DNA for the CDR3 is TGTGCCAGCAGCTTAGTTTTACAGGGTAGGAACGAGCAGTACTTC. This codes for CASSLVLQGRNEQYF.